This T cell receptor (beta chain) was recovered during a study of HIV-infected children after antiretroviral therapy interruption (dated by TCRdb to between 2019 and 2020). For context, the study as a whole: Eight children, all with CD4+ count above 500 and viral load below 50 copies/ml, were included, of whom four were on planned treatment interruption and four were on continuous treatment. Alongside thymic output measurements, TCR repertoires of children on planned treatment interruption were compared with TCR repertoires of children on continuous antiretroviral treatment. In the interruption arm, samples were obtained at week 0, week 12, end of interruption (week 24 or 48), and about 3 years after study end. Recorded exposure to EBV and CMV was present in most of the participating children. For the continuous-treatment arm, samples from the corresponding weeks 0, 48 and 150 were analyzed. Median age was roughly 10 years in the interruption group and about 8 years in the continuous treatment group.

Taken with the paper, the label for treatment or condition translates to: PENTA 11 planned treatment interruption arm or continuous ART arm. The participants were children from the United Kingdom between 2 and 15 years old who had been on ART with at least three drugs for 24 weeks or longer. Cryopreserved PBMCs containing at least 5 million viable cells were needed, and a few candidate patients were excluded because their viable PBMC yield was low. Using a FACSAria III cell sorter, naive CD4+ CD45RA+ CD45RO- T cells were FACS-sorted out of thawed PBMCs. The sorted cells were fixed, and RNA was then extracted with the RNeasy FFPE kit and afterward with the RNeasy Micro kit. Here is what the overall study found, with its caveats: In naive CD4+ repertoires of PTI patients, CDR3 sharing between time points fell after interruption began; many sequences were shared between end of interruption and 3 years later. The low number of patients is regarded as a limitation, and the data should be interpreted with caution. Minor non-naive CD45RA+ populations such as EMRA or stem memory cells might have been included among the sorted CD45RA+ naive cells. The naive CD4+ Gini coefficient rose by the end of treatment interruption, suggesting clonal expansion, and returned to baseline by 3 years.

This clonotype was recorded many times. Its cognate antigen has yet to be identified. The sample holds no much larger clone one base away, and base qualities are not on file. The receptor library was made with 3' RACE. TCR libraries were generated from RNA by a 3' RACE protocol incorporating unique molecular identifiers so that PCR amplification bias could be corrected. As many as 12 amplicon libraries were pooled and then sequenced on an Illumina MiSeq using v2 2x250 paired-end chemistry. As for the original processing: Reads were processed with Decombinator for assignment of V and J genes and CDR3, and barcode-based correction of errors and PCR bias was applied. Repertoires were subsampled to equal depth before Gini coefficient calculation using the R ineq package. GLIPH, Hamming distance and a shared triplet metric were used to assess CDR3 similarity. TCRdb handled the public reads itself, with Q25 trimming in fastp and clone calling in MiXCR, and kept productive beta chains. Entries that share a CDR3 protein sequence are merged under the most common genes and DNA. The V and J calls and clone size come from TCRdb's table, not from the authors' own analysis. For this sample the table gives around 47,000 distinct CDR3 sequences, of which roughly 4.5% were detected only once. Together, the top ten hold about 0.71% of the sample.

This TCR derives from a pool of human donors with HIV. The sample in question was CD45RA+ CD4+ T cells from PBMCs, pooled from several time points, obtained from a donor given antiretroviral therapy, either interrupted or continuous. In light of the paper, this sample's cell subset or site label describes: naive CD4+ CD45RA+ CD45RO- T cells.

The CDR3 region reads CASSRTPYTAGGPSNEQFF. The bases are TGTGCCAGCAGCCGAACCCCCTATACGGCGGGGGGGCCATCCAATGAGCAGTTCTTC. The rearrangement joined TRBV4-2 to TRBJ2-1; TRBD2 fits 9 bases in the junction. The cysteine opens and the phenylalanine closes a CDR3 of 19 amino acids. Of the read, only the CDR3 DNA is kept; its 57 bases are in frame from base 1. Per the germline V gene, LGHNA is the CDR1 and YNFKEQ is the CDR2. Trimming takes 4 bases off V and 6 bases off J; junction bases not matched to a gene: 19.